This record concerns one T cell receptor (beta chain) sequence. The antigen is unknown. Paired alpha-beta TCRs of CD8+ T cells were analyzed by expanded emulsion RT-PCR. The data originate from a study of T cell repertoires in breast cancer. Study findings and constraints: Clone recovery by emulsion RT-PCR was skewed, so it was considered qualitative. TRBV7 predominated among shared TCRs, possibly a bias from eight TRBV7 primers.

A second nested PCR with blocking oligonucleotides suppressed unpaired genes. Per emulsion RT-PCR mix: roughly 4,500-270,000 T cells plus C-region, Stepout, V-region primers. Each CDR3 protein is one row after TCRdb ran MiXCR on the emulsion pairing reads. Among approximately 37,000 distinct CDR3 sequences listed, under 60% were seen once. The trim removed 11 bases at V and 0 bases at J, leaving 10 bases unmatched. Germline values: CDR1 SNHLY, CDR2 FYNNEI. This CDR3 has 15 amino acids. The clonotype comes from a pool of human donors with breast cancer or a healthy control (not recorded which). The sample was CD8+ T cells. This chain links TRBV2 with TRBJ2-1; 7 bases fit TRBD2. The CDR3 here is CAWGGSPSSYNEQFF. CDR3 DNA: TGTGCCTGGGGGGGGTCTCCGAGCTCCTACAATGAGCAGTTCTTC.